The rows below give T cell receptor beta chains drawn from one sample of a study of coeliac disease. Here immunoSEQ multiplex PCR was the method, and the copy in TCRdb shows in-frame clones only, minus some. The sample includes over a thousand clones, approximately 50% of them seen just once. Specimen: intraepithelial lymphocytes from the gut. The receptors here all came from a woman younger than 45 without celiac disease. The CDR3 runs from the conserved cysteine through the conserved F or W. D genes are given only for firm matches. A row's size may be missing; if present it is once, few, many or a size class.

TRBD1	.	TRBV7-2	TRBJ1-6	CASSLTGTGVRSSPLHF	TGTGCCAGCAGTTTAACCGGGACAGGGGTTCGAAGTTCACCCCTCCACTTT
.	.	TRBV27	TRBJ1-6	CASSPSTGPYNSPLHF	TGTGCCAGCAGTCCCTCAACAGGACCCTATAATTCACCCCTCCACTTT
.	.	TRBV28	TRBJ2-5	CASSQNSGVIGETQYF	TGTGCCAGCAGCCAAAACTCCGGGGTGATCGGCGAGACCCAGTACTTC
.	few	TRBV28	TRBJ2-7	CAGAGTPSYEQYF	TGTGCCGGCGCCGGGACACCCTCCTACGAGCAGTACTTC
.	.	TRBV6-1	TRBJ1-5	CASSAQGGQPQHF	TGTGCCAGCAGTGCCCAGGGTGGCCAGCCCCAGCATTTT
TRBD2	.	TRBV4-1	TRBJ2-1	CASSQRGTSGELGNEQFF	TGCGCCAGCAGCCAGAGAGGGACTAGCGGGGAATTGGGCAATGAGCAGTTCTTC
.	.	TRBV28	TRBJ2-5	CASSGAWGGDPGTQYF	TGTGCCAGCAGTGGCGCGTGGGGGGGCGATCCCGGGACCCAGTACTTC
.	.	TRBV27	TRBJ1-2	CASSPSGNRGYTF	TGTGCCAGCAGCCCCTCGGGTAACCGAGGCTACACCTTC
.	.	TRBV19	TRBJ2-3	CASSPKADTDTQYF	TGTGCCAGTAGTCCTAAAGCGGACACAGATACGCAGTATTTT
.	.	TRBV5-8	TRBJ2-7	CASSLVGVLFTYEQYF	TGTGCCAGCAGCTTGGTCGGGGTTCTATTCACCTACGAGCAGTACTTC
.	.	TRBV7-8	TRBJ1-2	CASSLAVQITNYGYTF	TGTGCCAGCAGCTTAGCGGTTCAGATAACTAACTATGGCTACACCTTC
.	.	TRBV7-2	TRBJ1-1	CASSLRTLEAFF	TGTGCCAGCAGCCTCAGGACACTTGAAGCTTTCTTT
TRBD2	.	TRBV11-1	TRBJ2-1	CASSLKAGGIYNEQFF	TGTGCCAGCAGCTTGAAAGCGGGGGGGATTTACAATGAGCAGTTCTTC
.	.	TRBV30	TRBJ2-7	CAWSMGGPVYEQYF	TGTGCCTGGAGTATGGGAGGCCCAGTCTACGAGCAGTACTTC
TRBD2	.	TRBV2	TRBJ2-1	CASSGLAGEQFF	TGTGCCAGCAGCGGACTAGCGGGTGAGCAGTTCTTC
TRBD1	.	TRBV7-9	TRBJ2-1	CASSSIGTGGLVGHEQFF	TGTGCCAGCAGCTCGATAGGGACAGGGGGATTGGTAGGCCATGAGCAGTTCTTC
TRBD1	medium-sized	TRBV7-9	TRBJ2-1	CASSSRTGSYNEQFF	TGTGCCAGCAGCTCCCGGACAGGGTCCTACAATGAGCAGTTCTTC
.	.	TRBV27	TRBJ2-7	CANKGGSVYEQYF	TGTGCCAACAAAGGGGGTTCGGTCTACGAGCAGTACTTC
.	medium-sized	TRBV5-1	TRBJ1-2	CASSLEGENYGYTF	TGCGCCAGCAGCTTGGAAGGGGAAAACTATGGCTACACCTTC
TRBD2	.	TRBV10-3	TRBJ2-3	CAISESIAGVDTQYF	TGTGCCATCAGTGAGTCGATAGCGGGCGTAGATACGCAGTATTTT
TRBD1	.	TRBV6-5	TRBJ2-1	CASSYPGQGYNEQFF	TGTGCCAGCAGTTACCCGGGACAGGGCTACAATGAGCAGTTCTTC
TRBD2	.	TRBV10-2	TRBJ2-1	CASTSGGGEQFF	TGCGCCAGTACTAGCGGGGGTGGTGAGCAGTTCTTC
.	.	TRBV1	TRBJ2-6	CTSSEVGLCTSRANVLTF	TGCACCAGCAGTGAAGTTGGTTTGTGCACAAGTCGGGCCAACGTCCTGACTTTC
.	.	TRBV28	TRBJ1-1	CASTPGGGAYTEAFF	TGTGCCAGCACCCCTGGGGGGGGCGCGTACACTGAAGCTTTCTTT
.	.	TRBV7-9	TRBJ2-2	CASSNWEAANTGELFF	TGTGCCAGCAGCAACTGGGAGGCAGCGAACACCGGGGAGCTGTTTTTT
.	few	TRBV10-3	TRBJ2-7	CAISAEGRTTYEQYF	TGTGCCATCAGTGCGGAGGGACGGACGACCTACGAGCAGTACTTC
.	.	TRBV20-1	TRBJ1-4	CSASNEKLFF	TGCAGTGCCTCGAATGAAAAACTGTTTTTT
TRBD1	few	TRBV2	TRBJ1-1	CASRGQGASVNTEAFF	TGTGCCAGCAGGGGACAGGGGGCGAGTGTGAACACTGAAGCTTTCTTT
TRBD2	.	TRBV7-2	TRBJ2-4	CASSLAGLAGLAKNIQYF	TGTGCCAGCAGCTTAGCGGGACTAGCGGGTCTGGCCAAAAACATTCAGTACTTC